The rows below give T cell receptor beta chains drawn from one sample of a study of T-cell reconstitution after alpha-beta-depleted transplantation in children. Using its own MiXCR run on the PCR reads, TCRdb lists one record per CDR3 protein. The sample has approximately 3,100 distinct CDR3 sequences, around 10% seen once. Sample: PBMCs, mostly from graft donor cells, taken 360 days after TCRalphabeta/CD19-depleted stem cell transplant. Receptor source: a patient under 10 years old who had a stem cell transplant for inherited bone marrow failure, so the T cells may come from the graft donor. Each CDR3 is given with its conserved first and last residue. D genes are given only for firm matches. Part of the rows lack a size; the others show once, few, many or a class for expanded clones.

d_call	j_call	v_call	clone_size	cdr3_length	cdr3_aa	cdr3_nt
TRBD1	TRBJ1-5	TRBV7-9	many	13	CASSPGQEGPQHF	TGTGCCAGCAGCCCTGGACAGGAGGGACCCCAGCATTTT
TRBD1	TRBJ1-1	TRBV29-1	many	13	CSAEQGGSTEAFF	TGCAGCGCTGAACAGGGGGGGAGCACTGAAGCTTTCTTT
TRBD1	TRBJ2-5	TRBV29-1	medium-sized	14	CSVPGQGNQETQYF	TGCAGCGTTCCGGGACAGGGCAACCAAGAGACCCAGTACTTC
TRBD2	TRBJ2-7	TRBV12-3/TRBV12-4	many	17	CASSFGLAGGIPVEQYF	TGTGCCAGCAGTTTCGGCCTAGCGGGAGGGATCCCCGTCGAGCAGTACTTC
.	TRBJ2-7	TRBV20-1	once	13	CSAIKRESYEQYF	TGCAGTGCTATTAAAAGGGAATCCTACGAGCAGTACTTC
.	TRBJ1-2	TRBV7-2	many	13	CASSQTANYGYTF	TGTGCCAGCAGTCAGACGGCGAACTATGGCTACACCTTC
TRBD2	TRBJ2-5	TRBV5-1	many	15	CASSLEGLAVETQYF	TGCGCCAGCAGCTTGGAGGGACTAGCGGTAGAGACCCAGTACTTC
TRBD1	TRBJ2-2	TRBV6-5	many	15	CASSWGQGRTGELFF	TGTGCCAGCAGTTGGGGACAGGGCCGTACCGGGGAGCTGTTTTTT
TRBD2	TRBJ2-5	TRBV27	many	13	CASSLWGGETQYF	TGTGCCAGCAGTTTATGGGGGGGGGAGACCCAGTACTTC
.	TRBJ1-1	TRBV27	many	14	CASSPRTRGTEAFF	TGTGCCAGCAGTCCTCGGACCCGGGGCACTGAAGCTTTCTTT
.	TRBJ2-3	TRBV24-1	many	15	CATSDPTGLTDTQYF	TGTGCCACCAGTGATCCCACGGGACTTACAGATACGCAGTATTTT
TRBD2	TRBJ2-3	TRBV5-1	many	16	CASSPPVGGDTDTQYF	TGCGCCAGCAGCCCGCCAGTGGGAGGGGACACAGATACGCAGTATTTT
TRBD2	TRBJ2-3	TRBV19	many	17	CASTPGWLADLTDTQYF	TGTGCCAGTACCCCAGGGTGGCTAGCGGACCTCACAGATACGCAGTATTTT
.	TRBJ1-1	TRBV5-1	many	14	CASSLVQGNTEAFF	TGCGCCAGCAGCTTGGTACAGGGGAACACTGAAGCTTTCTTT
TRBD2	TRBJ2-1	TRBV2	many	14	CASSASGRYNEQFF	TGTGCCAGCAGTGCTAGCGGGAGGTACAATGAGCAGTTCTTC
.	TRBJ2-2	TRBV7-2	.	15	CASSLVPDYTGELFF	TGTGCCAGCAGCTTAGTCCCAGACTACACCGGGGAGCTGTTTTTT
TRBD1	TRBJ2-2	TRBV28	large	13	CASSYRGTGELFF	TGTGCCAGCAGTTACAGGGGCACCGGGGAGCTGTTTTTT
.	TRBJ2-5	TRBV5-1	many	14	CASSRGHTQETQYF	TGCGCCAGCAGCCGGGGACACACCCAAGAGACCCAGTACTTC
TRBD2	TRBJ2-2	TRBV28	many	14	CASRTSGRSGELFF	TGTGCCAGCAGGACTAGCGGGAGATCGGGGGAGCTGTTTTTT
.	TRBJ2-7	TRBV20-1	many	12	CSARAAVYEQYF	TGCAGTGCTAGGGCAGCAGTGTACGAGCAGTACTTC
.	TRBJ1-5	TRBV19	many	13	CASTAWGNQPQHF	TGTGCCAGTACCGCTTGGGGTAATCAGCCCCAGCATTTT
TRBD2	TRBJ2-7	TRBV10-1	many	15	CASSAKGLAGSEQYF	TGCGCCAGCAGTGCAAAGGGACTAGCGGGATCCGAGCAGTACTTC
.	TRBJ2-7	TRBV2	many	12	CASRGMTYEQYF	TGTGCCAGCAGGGGGATGACCTACGAGCAGTACTTC
.	TRBJ1-2	TRBV9	many	14	CASSVVAGSYGYTF	TGTGCCAGCAGCGTAGTCGCCGGATCATATGGCTACACCTTC
.	TRBJ1-3	TRBV7-9	many	12	CATRGIKNTIYF	TGTGCAACAAGGGGGATTAAAAACACCATATATTTT
.	TRBJ1-1	TRBV9	many	13	CASSPRSNTEAFF	TGTGCCAGCAGCCCCCGCTCGAACACTGAAGCTTTCTTT
.	TRBJ2-7	TRBV5-1	many	12	CASSGGRWEQYF	TGCGCCAGCAGCGGGGGACGGTGGGAGCAGTACTTC
.	TRBJ1-5	TRBV24-1	many	13	CATSDSRNQPQHF	TGTGCCACCAGCGACAGTCGTAATCAGCCCCAGCATTTT
TRBD1	TRBJ1-5	TRBV12-3/TRBV12-4	many	13	CASRRGQTQPQHF	TGTGCCAGCAGGAGGGGGCAGACTCAGCCCCAGCATTTT
TRBD1	TRBJ2-2	TRBV20-1	many	13	CSARGQGPGELFF	TGCAGTGCTAGAGGACAGGGACCCGGGGAGCTGTTTTTT
TRBD2	TRBJ2-1	TRBV6-2/TRBV6-3	many	15	CASSYGSGTGNEQFF	TGTGCCAGCAGTTACGGTAGCGGGACGGGCAATGAGCAGTTCTTC
TRBD1	TRBJ2-5	TRBV7-7	medium-sized	16	CASSLEVTGIGETQYF	TGTGCTAGCAGCTTAGAGGTGACAGGGATTGGAGAGACCCAGTACTTC
.	TRBJ1-3	TRBV7-9	many	8	CASSRGVF	TGTGCCAGCAGCCGCGGGGTTTTT
TRBD2	TRBJ2-2	TRBV7-9	large	16	CASSSKTSGYTGELFF	TGTGCCAGCAGCTCGAAGACTAGCGGGTACACCGGGGAGCTGTTTTTT
.	TRBJ2-3	TRBV5-1	.	15	CASSFFPGTIDTQYF	TGCGCCAGCAGCTTCTTTCCCGGGACAATAGATACGCAGTATTTT
.	TRBJ2-7	TRBV3-1	many	15	CASSPGPDNSYEQYF	TGTGCCAGCAGCCCTGGACCTGACAACTCCTACGAGCAGTACTTC
TRBD2	TRBJ2-2	TRBV20-1	.	17	CSARLAGGPVDTGELFF	TGCAGTGCTAGGCTAGCGGGGGGGCCGGTGGACACCGGGGAGCTGTTTTTT
.	TRBJ1-5	TRBV5-5	many	15	CASSSGQVGNQPQHF	TGTGCCAGCAGCTCCGGTCAGGTCGGCAATCAGCCCCAGCATTTT
.	TRBJ2-7	TRBV12-3/TRBV12-4	.	12	CASSIYPMGQYF	TGTGCCAGCAGTATCTACCCCATGGGGCAGTACTTC